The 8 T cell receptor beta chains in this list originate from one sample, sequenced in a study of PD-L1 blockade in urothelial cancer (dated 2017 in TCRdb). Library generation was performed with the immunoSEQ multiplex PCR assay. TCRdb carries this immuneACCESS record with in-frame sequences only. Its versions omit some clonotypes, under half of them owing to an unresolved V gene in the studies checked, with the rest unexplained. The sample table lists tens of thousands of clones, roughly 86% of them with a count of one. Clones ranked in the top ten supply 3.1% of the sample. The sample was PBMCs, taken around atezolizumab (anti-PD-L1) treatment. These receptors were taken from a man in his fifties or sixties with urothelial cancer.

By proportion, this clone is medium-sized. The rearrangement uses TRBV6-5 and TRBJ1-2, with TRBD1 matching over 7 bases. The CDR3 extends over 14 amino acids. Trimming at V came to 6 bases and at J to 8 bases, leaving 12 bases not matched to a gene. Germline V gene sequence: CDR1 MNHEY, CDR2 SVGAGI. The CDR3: CASSSDRPSHGYTF. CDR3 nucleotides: TGTGCCAGCAGCTCGGACAGGCCGAGTCACGGCTACACCTTC.

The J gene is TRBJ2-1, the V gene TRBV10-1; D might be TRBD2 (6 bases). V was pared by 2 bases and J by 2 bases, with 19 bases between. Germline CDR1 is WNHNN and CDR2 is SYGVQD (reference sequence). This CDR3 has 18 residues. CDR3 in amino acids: CASSELVGGGRTYNEQFF. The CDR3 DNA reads TGCGCCAGCAGTGAGCTGGTCGGTGGAGGGAGAACCTACAATGAGCAGTTCTTC.

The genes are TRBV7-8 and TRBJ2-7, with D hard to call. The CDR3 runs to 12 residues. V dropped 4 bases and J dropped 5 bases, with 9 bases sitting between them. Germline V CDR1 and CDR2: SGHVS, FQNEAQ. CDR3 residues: CASSWAPNEQYF. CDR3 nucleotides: TGTGCCAGCAGCTGGGCCCCGAACGAGCAGTACTTC.

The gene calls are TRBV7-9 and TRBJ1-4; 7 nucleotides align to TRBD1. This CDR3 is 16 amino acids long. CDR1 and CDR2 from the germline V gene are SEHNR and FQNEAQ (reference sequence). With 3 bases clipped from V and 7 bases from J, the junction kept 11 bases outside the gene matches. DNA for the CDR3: TGTGCCAGCAGCTTCCAACCCGTAGGGACAGTTGAAAAACTGTTTTTT. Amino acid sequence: CASSFQPVGTVEKLFF.

The CDR3 sequence is CASTLGQGYGTQYF. As DNA, the CDR3 is TGTGCCAGCACCCTTGGGCAGGGCTATGGGACCCAGTACTTC. V is TRBV6-5 and J is TRBJ2-5; D perhaps matches TRBD1 (5 bases). The V end was cut by 7 bases, the J end by 7 bases, with 19 bases between. The CDR3 loop spans 14 amino acids. In germline, CDR1 is MNHEY, CDR2 SVGAGI.

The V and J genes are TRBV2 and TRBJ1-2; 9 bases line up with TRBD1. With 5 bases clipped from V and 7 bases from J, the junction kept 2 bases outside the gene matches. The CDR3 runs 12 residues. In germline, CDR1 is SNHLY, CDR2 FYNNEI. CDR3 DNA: TGTGCCAGCAGTTTGGGACAGGGTGGCTACACCTTC. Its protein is CASSLGQGGYTF.

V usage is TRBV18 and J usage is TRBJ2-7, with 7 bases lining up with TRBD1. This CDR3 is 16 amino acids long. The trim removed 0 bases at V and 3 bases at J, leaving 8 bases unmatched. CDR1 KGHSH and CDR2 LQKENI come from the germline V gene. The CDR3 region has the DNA TGTGCCAGCTCACCACCGCTCGGACAGGTTTTCTACGAGCAGTACTTC. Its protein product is CASSPPLGQVFYEQYF.

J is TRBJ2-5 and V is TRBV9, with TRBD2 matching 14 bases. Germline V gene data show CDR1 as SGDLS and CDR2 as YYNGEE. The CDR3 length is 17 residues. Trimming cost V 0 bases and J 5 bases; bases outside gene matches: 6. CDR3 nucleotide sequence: TGTGCCAGCAGCGTAGATGGACTAGCGGGAGGTATTGAGACCCAGTACTTC. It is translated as CASSVDGLAGGIETQYF.